Below, one T cell receptor beta chain is given with its context. This may come from a read error, since a much larger clone is one base off. Germline CDR1 and CDR2: MNHNY and SVGAGI (reference sequence). CDR3 length: 15 residues. The J segment lost 4 bases and the V segment lost 4 bases, leaving 10 bases of the junction unmatched. The data were taken from a study of tumor-infiltrating lymphocytes in primary liver carcinoma. The investigators made TCR beta cDNA from about 0.45 ug total RNA, using a constant-region primer. Slightly modified ARM-PCR served as the procedure for the TCR beta libraries. These libraries came from three rounds of nested multiplex PCR. With TRBV1-TRBV30 forward primers and a C-beta reverse primer, the first two PCR rounds were run for roughly 10 cycles each. TCRdb analysed the multiplex PCR reads with MiXCR anew, one entry per CDR3 protein. The table records 320,000 or so distinct CDR3 sequences, less than 75% of them present only once.

Germline DNA was extracted alongside blood RNA, which was obtained from unsorted whole blood. The TCR sequence derives from a man aged 40-55 years with primary liver carcinoma and hepatitis B virus infection. Material for sequencing was peripheral blood. The chain employs TRBV6-6 and TRBJ2-7; 7 positions match TRBD2. CDR3 DNA sequence: TGTGCCAGCAGTTTCACTAGGAAGCGGGAATACGAGCAGTACTTC. This codes for CASSFTRKREYEQYF.